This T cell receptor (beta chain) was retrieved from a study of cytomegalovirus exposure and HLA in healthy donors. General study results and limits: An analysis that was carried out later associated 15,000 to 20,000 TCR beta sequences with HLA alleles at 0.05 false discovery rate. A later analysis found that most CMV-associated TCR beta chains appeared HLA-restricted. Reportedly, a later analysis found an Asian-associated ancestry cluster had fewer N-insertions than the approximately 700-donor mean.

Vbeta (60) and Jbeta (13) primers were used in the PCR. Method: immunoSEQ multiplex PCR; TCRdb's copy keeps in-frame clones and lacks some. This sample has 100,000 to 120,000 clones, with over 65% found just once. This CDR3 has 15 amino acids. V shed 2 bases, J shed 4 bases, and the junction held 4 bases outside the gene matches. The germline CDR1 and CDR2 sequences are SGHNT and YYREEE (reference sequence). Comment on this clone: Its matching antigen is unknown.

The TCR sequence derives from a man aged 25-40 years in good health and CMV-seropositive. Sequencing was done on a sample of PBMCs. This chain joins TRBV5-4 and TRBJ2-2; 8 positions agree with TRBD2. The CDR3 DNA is TGTGCCAGCAGCTTATCGGGGGGGAGCACCGGGGAGCTGTTTTTT. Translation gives CASSLSGGSTGELFF.